Listed below are T cell receptor beta chains from one sample, sequenced in a study of CD8+ T cells in alopecia areata. Repertoires were generated with immunoSEQ multiplex PCR, while TCRdb's copy carries only in-frame clones and drops some. This repertoire shows 85,000 to 110,000 clones, over 75% found once; its top ten account for roughly 11%. This specimen was CD8+ T cells sorted from blood, taken at week 34, from a patient treated with tofacitinib. The receptors shown here come from a human donor with alopecia areata. The CDR3 runs from the conserved cysteine through the conserved F or W. A D gene is named only where the DNA matches it firmly. Expanded clones are given a class, and other clones once, few, many or no size at all.

.	.	TRBV4-1	TRBJ1-1	CASSPEGVMNTEAFF	TGCGCCAGCAGCCCCGAGGGGGTCATGAACACTGAAGCTTTCTTT
.	TRBD1	TRBV27	TRBJ2-5	CASSSYRGNKLETQYF	TGTGCCAGCAGTTCCTACAGGGGTAACAAATTGGAGACCCAGTACTTC
.	.	TRBV7-9	TRBJ2-5	CASSLLQTQYF	TGTGCCAGCAGCCTCTTGCAAACCCAGTACTTC
.	.	TRBV28	TRBJ2-3	CASTTEDTPVTDTQYF	TGTGCCAGCACTACGGAGGACACCCCGGTCACAGATACGCAGTATTTT
.	.	TRBV4-1	TRBJ2-7	CASSQTGTTSYEQYF	TGCGCCAGCAGCCAGACCGGGACCACAAGCTACGAGCAGTACTTC
.	.	TRBV5-5	TRBJ2-3	CASSDRKRTDTQYF	TGTGCCAGCAGCGACAGGAAGAGGACAGATACGCAGTATTTT
.	TRBD2	TRBV4-1	TRBJ2-3	CASSQRVAGSTDTQYF	TGCGCCAGCAGCCAAAGGGTAGCGGGTTCCACAGATACGCAGTATTTT
.	.	TRBV2	TRBJ2-7	CASRAGQLSYEQYF	TGTGCCAGCAGAGCGGGACAGCTCTCCTACGAGCAGTACTTC
once	TRBD1	TRBV27	TRBJ1-1	CAGSLSGTGREAFF	TGTGCCGGCAGTTTATCAGGGACAGGGCGTGAAGCTTTCTTT
.	.	TRBV7-8	TRBJ2-7	CASSLMTYEQYF	TGTGCCAGCAGCTTAATGACCTACGAGCAGTACTTC
.	TRBD1	TRBV19	TRBJ1-2	CASSTRTGGLDTLGYTF	TGTGCCAGTAGTACACGGACAGGGGGACTCGACACACTTGGCTACACCTTC
.	.	TRBV10-1	TRBJ1-2	CASSESRMDGYTF	TGCGCCAGCAGTGAGTCGAGGATGGATGGCTACACCTTC
once	.	TRBV4-1	TRBJ2-7	CASSQKTADYEQYF	TGCGCCAGCAGCCAAAAGACAGCGGACTACGAGCAGTACTTC
few	.	TRBV2	TRBJ2-1	CASSEEFRGPHPYNEQFF	TGTGCCAGCAGTGAAGAGTTCAGGGGACCTCACCCATACAATGAGCAGTTCTTC
few	.	TRBV27	TRBJ2-7	CASSLSRDGSYEQYF	TGTGCCAGCAGTTTATCTAGGGACGGCTCCTACGAGCAGTACTTC
.	TRBD2	TRBV5-1	TRBJ2-7	CASSWKPSGGDYEQYF	TGCGCCAGCAGCTGGAAGCCAAGCGGGGGGGACTACGAGCAGTACTTC
.	TRBD1	TRBV6-1	TRBJ1-6	CASSLTGANSPLHF	TGTGCCAGCAGTTTAACAGGGGCCAATTCACCCCTCCACTTT
few	TRBD1	TRBV11-3	TRBJ2-7	CASSIGQGFEQYF	TGTGCCAGCAGCATAGGACAGGGATTCGAGCAGTACTTC
once	.	TRBV29-1	TRBJ1-1	CSVDVNTEAFF	TGCAGCGTTGATGTGAACACTGAAGCTTTCTTT
.	.	TRBV5-6	TRBJ2-1	CASSTGGYNEQFF	TGTGCCAGCAGCACCGGGGGATACAATGAGCAGTTCTTC
.	.	TRBV4-1	TRBJ2-1	CASSQDLGSSYNEQFF	TGCGCCAGCAGCCAAGATCTCGGCAGCTCCTACAATGAGCAGTTCTTC
.	.	TRBV15	TRBJ2-3	CATSRDRENPDTQYF	TGTGCCACCAGCAGAGATAGGGAAAATCCAGATACGCAGTATTTT
.	.	TRBV28	TRBJ2-3	CASSPGSSTDTQYF	TGTGCCAGCAGCCCAGGTTCTAGCACAGATACGCAGTATTTT
.	.	TRBV6-1	TRBJ1-2	CASSEGATMLDYGYTF	TGTGCCAGCAGTGAAGGGGCGACTATGTTAGACTATGGCTACACCTTC
.	TRBD2	TRBV10-3	TRBJ2-7	CAISDLLTGTSGTSYEQYF	TGTGCCATCAGTGACCTCTTAACCGGGACTAGCGGGACCTCCTACGAGCAGTACTTC
.	TRBD1	TRBV29-1	TRBJ2-2	CSVDREGELFF	TGCAGCGTCGACAGGGAAGGGGAGCTGTTTTTT
.	TRBD2	TRBV30	TRBJ2-1	CAWSVFTSGLLIEQFF	TGTGCCTGGAGTGTATTTACTAGCGGTCTTCTGATTGAGCAGTTCTTC
once	.	TRBV4-1	TRBJ2-2	CASSYRVSGELFF	TGCGCCAGCAGCTACCGGGTATCCGGGGAGCTGTTTTTT
.	.	TRBV7-9	TRBJ1-2	CASSLSGDGCTF	TGTGCCAGCAGCTTATCGGGGGATGGCTGCACCTTC
.	TRBD2	TRBV6-5	TRBJ2-1	CASLSALAGLGEQFF	TGTGCCAGCCTTAGCGCACTAGCGGGATTAGGGGAGCAGTTCTTC
.	.	TRBV29-1	TRBJ1-2	CSVPTGSAGYTF	TGCAGCGTGCCTACAGGGTCTGCCGGCTACACCTTC
.	TRBD2	TRBV29-1	TRBJ2-7	CSASDAGESYEQYF	TGCAGCGCCTCGGACGCGGGAGAGAGCTACGAGCAGTACTTC
.	.	TRBV29-1	TRBJ2-1	CSVGASGWEQFF	TGCAGCGTTGGGGCCAGCGGTTGGGAGCAGTTCTTC
.	.	TRBV9	TRBJ2-3	CASSVEGNPTDTQYF	TGTGCCAGCAGCGTAGAAGGGAACCCCACAGATACGCAGTATTTT
once	.	TRBV4-1	TRBJ2-7	CASSHGLTGSYEQYF	TGCGCCAGCAGCCACGGGCTTACAGGGTCCTACGAGCAGTACTTC
once	.	TRBV7-9	TRBJ1-4	CASSSEGVEKLFF	TGTGCCAGCAGCTCCGAGGGGGTCGAAAAACTGTTTTTT
.	TRBD1	TRBV2	TRBJ2-7	CASSVKPGQSSYEQYF	TGTGCCAGCAGTGTGAAACCGGGACAGAGCTCCTACGAGCAGTACTTC
.	TRBD2	TRBV6-4	TRBJ2-7	CASSDPGLGALMGEQYF	TGTGCCAGCAGTGACCCGGGACTAGGGGCTCTTATGGGCGAGCAGTACTTC
.	TRBD2	TRBV6-5	TRBJ2-7	CASSYASGLFEQYF	TGTGCCAGCAGTTATGCTAGCGGGCTATTCGAGCAGTACTTC
.	.	TRBV10-3	TRBJ2-7	CAISESWAESTYEQYF	TGTGCCATCAGTGAGTCGTGGGCAGAAAGTACCTACGAGCAGTACTTC
.	.	TRBV7-9	TRBJ1-1	CASSLPGGTGTEAFF	TGTGCCAGCAGCTTACCTGGGGGGACTGGCACTGAAGCTTTCTTT
once	TRBD2	TRBV2	TRBJ2-2	CASRGLAGGPGELFF	TGTGCCAGCAGGGGACTAGCGGGAGGGCCCGGGGAGCTGTTTTTT
.	TRBD2	TRBV7-6	TRBJ2-3	CASSLAAGDDSDTQYF	TGTGCCAGCAGCTTAGCGGCGGGAGATGACTCAGATACGCAGTATTTT
.	TRBD1	TRBV9	TRBJ1-2	CASSVFQGGSYGYTF	TGTGCCAGCAGCGTGTTTCAGGGGGGTAGCTATGGCTACACCTTC
.	TRBD2	TRBV2	TRBJ2-7	CASGGVSYEQYF	TGTGCCTCTGGGGGGGTCTCCTACGAGCAGTACTTC
.	.	TRBV7-9	TRBJ2-7	CASSDRDVKSYEQYF	TGTGCCAGCAGCGACCGGGACGTAAAATCCTACGAGCAGTACTTC
once	.	TRBV30	TRBJ2-2	CAWRETVLENTGELFF	TGTGCCTGGAGAGAGACAGTTCTCGAAAACACCGGGGAGCTGTTTTTT
.	.	TRBV28	TRBJ1-1	CASSLMGLGMNTEAFF	TGTGCCAGCAGTTTAATGGGACTGGGGATGAACACTGAAGCTTTCTTT
.	.	TRBV29-1	TRBJ2-7	CSVEQGPYEQYF	TGCAGCGTTGAACAGGGCCCCTACGAGCAGTACTTC
.	.	TRBV9	TRBJ2-7	CASSPQDGSYEQYF	TGTGCCAGCAGCCCCCAGGACGGATCCTACGAGCAGTACTTC
.	TRBD1	TRBV29-1	TRBJ1-5	CSVATGVQPQHF	TGCAGCGTTGCCACAGGGGTCCAGCCCCAGCATTTT
once	.	TRBV25-1	TRBJ2-6	CASSEWRVSGANVLTF	TGTGCCAGCAGTGAATGGAGAGTCTCTGGGGCCAACGTCCTGACTTTC
few	TRBD2	TRBV27	TRBJ2-1	CASSSLAGPDYNEQFF	TGTGCCAGCAGTTCCCTAGCGGGACCAGACTACAATGAGCAGTTCTTC
.	TRBD1	TRBV5-1	TRBJ2-1	CASSLGQGAPHEQFF	TGCGCCAGCAGCCTAGGACAGGGGGCTCCCCATGAGCAGTTCTTC
.	.	TRBV11-2	TRBJ1-2	CASSLFLEGGGTTNYGYTF	TGTGCCAGCAGCTTATTTCTAGAGGGGGGCGGCACCACTAACTATGGCTACACCTTC
.	.	TRBV19	TRBJ2-1	CASSKDWNEQFF	TGTGCCAGTAGTAAAGACTGGAATGAGCAGTTCTTC